This passage covers 17 T cell receptor beta chains from one sample sequenced in a study of long-term antiretroviral therapy in people with HIV. It was version v3.0 of the immunoSEQ assay that was run at survey level. Only in-frame clones appear in the TCRdb table, and some are missing; sequencing was by immunoSEQ multiplex PCR. The sample carries 20,000 to 25,000 clones, approximately 82% recorded once. Here the sequenced sample was unsorted PBMCs, taken 2.4 years after starting antiretroviral therapy. These receptors came from a man aged 35 to 55 with HIV.

This clone was detected a few times. This sequence joins TRBV9 and TRBJ2-7; the match to TRBD1 covers 10 bases. The CDR3 has 16 residues. Germline-derived CDR1 and CDR2 are SGDLS and YYNGEE. Losses at the gene ends were 0 bases for V and 3 bases for J; bases not matched to a gene: 6. CDR3 in DNA: TGTGCCAGCAGCGTAGGTGGGACAGGGGTAGGCTACGAGCAGTACTTC. Protein sequence: CASSVGGTGVGYEQYF.

The chain is built from TRBV7-9 and TRBJ1-4; no reliable D call. CDR3 length: 15 residues. V shed 0 bases and J shed 8 bases, with 13 bases lying between them. In germline, CDR1 is SEHNR, CDR2 FQNEAQ (reference sequence). CDR3 DNA sequence: TGTGCCAGCAGCTTAGCGGCCGTGGGGAAGGAAAAACTGTTTTTT. It is translated as CASSLAAVGKEKLFF.

The chain combines TRBV6-5 with TRBJ2-6; D remains unclear. The V end was cut by 0 bases, the J end by 6 bases, with 6 bases between. Per the germline V gene, CDR1 is MNHEY and CDR2 is SVGAGI. There are 14 residues in the CDR3. CDR3 loop: CASSYSGAANVLTF. CDR3 in DNA: TGTGCCAGCAGTTACTCAGGTGCGGCCAACGTCCTGACTTTC.

V gene TRBV6-6 combines with J gene TRBJ2-2, with D possibly TRBD1 on 5 matching bases. V shed 8 bases and J shed 5 bases, with 18 bases lying between them. This CDR3 is 15 amino acids long. From germline, CDR1 is MNHNY and CDR2 SVGAGI (reference sequence). The CDR3 bases are TGTGCCAGCGGCAACGACTGGGGCGTAACCGGGGAGCTGTTTTTT. This encodes CASGNDWGVTGELFF.

The rearrangement uses TRBV7-2 and TRBJ2-4, with TRBD1 identical over 12 bases. This CDR3 region has 15 residues. The trim removed 6 bases at V and 8 bases at J, leaving 8 bases unmatched. The germline gives CDR1 SGHTA, CDR2 FQGNSA. The CDR3 region has the DNA TGTGCCAGCAGACCGGGACAGGGGGCCGGTTACATTCAGTACTTC. Its translation: CASRPGQGAGYIQYF.

The chain has TRBV30 and TRBJ2-4; D assignment may be TRBD1 or TRBD2 (5 bases each). The germline CDR1 and CDR2 sequences are GTSNPN and SVGIG (reference sequence). The CDR3 runs 14 residues. Trimming took 5 bases from V and 3 from J, leaving 14 bases between them. CDR3 loop: CAWSLSGSKNIQYF. CDR3 bases: TGTGCCTGGTCCCTTTCAGGGAGCAAAAACATTCAGTACTTC.

This clone was seen more than once but under ten times. V gene TRBV19 combines with J gene TRBJ2-2; D possibly corresponds to TRBD2 (7 bases). V was pared by 1 base and J by 4 bases, with 16 bases between. The V gene's germline CDR1 is LNHDA and CDR2 SQIVND (reference sequence). The CDR3 is 17 residues long. The CDR3 nucleotides are TGTGCCAGTAGTATAGTGGCGGGGGCCACTTTCACCGGGGAGCTGTTTTTT. It yields the protein CASSIVAGATFTGELFF.

This clone was seen more than once but under ten times. The chain joins TRBV4-3 to TRBJ2-7, with 8 bases fitting TRBD2. The junction had 7 bases not matched to a gene; V was cut back by 0 bases and J by 6 bases. The CDR3 consists of 15 residues. The germline V gene has CDR1 LGHNA and CDR2 YSLEER. The CDR3 loop reads CASSQDTGGRGEQYF. The CDR3 coding sequence is TGCGCCAGCAGCCAAGATACGGGAGGGCGGGGCGAGCAGTACTTC.

Only one count was recorded for this clone. The CDR3 bases are TGTGATGGGTCTCAGCCCCAGCATTTT. It translates to CDGSQPQHF. J is TRBJ1-5 and V is TRBV11-2; D call uncertain. This CDR3 contains 9 residues. Germline values: CDR1 SGHAT, CDR2 FQNNGV.

The V gene is TRBV7-2, the J gene TRBJ2-7; the D is unclear. The CDR3 covers 14 residues. Germline-derived CDR1 and CDR2 are SGHTA and FQGNSA. Trimming removed 4 bases at V and 0 bases at J, with 10 bases between. DNA of the CDR3: TGTGCCAGCAGCTCCCCGGCGAGCTCCTACGAGCAGTACTTC. It codes for CASSSPASSYEQYF.

This chain uses TRBV4-2 with TRBJ2-1, with 7 bases fitting TRBD2. This CDR3 spans 16 amino acids. V shed 0 bases and J 8 bases; nucleotides not matched to a gene: 10. Germline V gives CDR1 LGHNA, CDR2 YNFKEQ. The CDR3 region is CASSQDSLALIDEQFF. The CDR3 nucleotides read TGTGCCAGCAGCCAAGATTCACTAGCGTTAATCGATGAGCAGTTCTTC.

The V and J genes are TRBV6-5 and TRBJ1-6, with TRBD1 as a possible D gene (6 bases). The CDR3 is 14 residues long. Germline V gene lookup returns CDR1 MNHEY and CDR2 SVGAGI. V lost 6 bases and J 10 bases, leaving 16 bases between the germline ends. The CDR3 region is CASRIRGTLSPLHF. The DNA of the CDR3 is TGTGCCAGCAGGATTCGAGGGACACTCTCACCCCTCCACTTT.

The chain is built from TRBV4-3 and TRBJ2-6, with D possibly matching TRBD2 (6 bases). The CDR3 is 17 residues long. Trimming took off 0 bases at V and 0 bases at J, with 9 bases between the two ends. Germline CDR1 reads LGHNA; CDR2 reads YSLEER. Written as DNA, the CDR3 is TGCGCCAGCAGCCAAGAGGGCGGGGCCTCTGGGGCCAACGTCCTGACTTTC. It codes for CASSQEGGASGANVLTF.

The chain couples TRBV19 to TRBJ1-2; 7 bases match TRBD1. CDR1 and CDR2 (germline): LNHDA, SQIVND (reference sequence). The CDR3 length is 15 residues. The trim removed 6 bases at V and 4 bases at J, leaving 11 bases unmatched. The CDR3 loop is CASSPSSTGIYGYTF. The DNA of the CDR3 is TGTGCCAGTAGCCCTTCTTCGACAGGGATCTATGGCTACACCTTC.

This chain joins TRBV27 and TRBJ2-7; D call uncertain. CDR1 MNHEY and CDR2 SMNVEV come from the germline V gene (reference sequence). The CDR3 has 14 residues. V was pared by 3 bases and J by 1 base, with 10 bases between. The CDR3 coding sequence is TGTGCCAGCAGTTTTTACGGCAGATCCTACGAGCAGTACTTC. As protein: CASSFYGRSYEQYF.

V usage is TRBV7-9 and J usage is TRBJ2-2, with TRBD1 matching over 8 bases. This CDR3 is built from 15 residues. Germline V lookup: CDR1 SEHNR, CDR2 FQNEAQ (reference sequence). J was trimmed by 4 bases and V by 5 bases; bases with no gene match: 6. CDR3: CASSLTGASTGELFF. In nucleotides, the CDR3 is TGTGCCAGCAGCCTGACAGGGGCTAGCACCGGGGAGCTGTTTTTT.

The chain recombines TRBV5-1 with TRBJ2-3; D assignment may be TRBD1 or TRBD2 (6 bases each). Trimming shortened V by 6 bases and J by 4 bases, and 12 bases separated the two germline ends. The CDR3 extends over 13 amino acids. Germline CDR1 and CDR2: SGHRS and YFSETQ. CDR3 loop: CASNMEGADTQYF. CDR3 DNA sequence: TGCGCCAGCAACATGGAGGGGGCAGATACGCAGTATTTT.